This TCR beta chain stems from a study of radiation and T cells in renal cell carcinoma (TCRdb year 2020). Describing the broader study: TCR beta sequencing covered 50 to 55 samples in total, comprising some 26 tumors and 27 peripheral blood samples. The last blood draw happened 4 weeks after radiation, timed to coincide with nephrectomy. Across all 53 samples, several million unique CDR3 nucleotide sequences encoding 2.5 million to 3 million unique CDR3 amino acid sequences were identified. Broad study findings and their caveats: Dynamics of the blood repertoire were not tracked past 4 weeks after treatment. Effects of radiation dose or scheduling on the TCR repertoire could not be addressed with the single-armed trial design. In blood, the top tumor clonotypes increased from baseline to 2 weeks after radiation and then shrank by 4 weeks, which suggests a temporary expansion of tumor-resident clones. Because pretreatment tumor biopsies were not available, the baseline intratumoral presence of clonotypes could not be determined.

The meaning of the sample's time point label: blood 4 weeks post-SBRT, at nephrectomy. What the treatment or condition label conveys for this sample: 15 Gy SBRT to primary tumor, nephrectomy 4 weeks later. The samples were obtained from a clinical trial, where primary renal cell carcinomas were treated with 15 Gy stereotactic body radiation therapy and then removed by nephrectomy 4 weeks afterward. To follow tumor-enriched clonotypes, peripheral blood was collected serially from radiation-treated patients at baseline and again at 2 weeks and 4 weeks after SBRT. Renal cell carcinoma with clear cell pathology was present in all patients. The QIAamp DNA Blood Mini Kit (Qiagen) was used to prepare genomic DNA for TCR sequencing. The analyses included just those samples that passed every quality control check. Following the manufacturer's recommendations, the immunoSEQ kit was used to generate TCR beta libraries from genomic DNA. For library preparation, a first multiplex PCR was performed with proprietary primers, followed by a second PCR in which unique barcodes were added, and bead cleanups were performed after each round. A kit-provided positive control reaction and a negative control reaction were included in every sample batch. The final libraries were assessed on an Agilent 4200 TapeStation D1000 ScreenTape, pooled by volume, and quantified by qPCR. Sequencing ran on an Illumina NextSeq500 with a MidOutput 150-cycle cartridge, using 156 Read1 and 15 Index1 cycles with kit custom primers. The pooled library was loaded at about 1 pM, and roughly 20% PhiX control was spiked in. The paper's data handling went like this. The vendor-processed data were analyzed in R, and a clonotype was defined as all T cells that share the same CDR3 nucleotide sequence. For clone abundance analyses, frequencies were normalized to the 10,000 most abundant clones per sample. Before analysis, public T cell clones were removed, and these numbered fewer than six per sample on average. An abundance difference of at least 32-fold between compartments was the criterion for calling clonotypes tumor-enriched or baseline blood-enriched. A beta-binomial differential abundance model was used to identify clonotypes that were expanded or contracted between blood time points. Tumor-blood repertoire similarity was measured with the Baroni-Urbani and Buser coefficient, and group comparisons used two-tailed Wilcoxon tests in R. Held by TCRdb, this immuneACCESS table contains in-frame sequences only and omits some clones. Under half of the omission traces to an unresolved V gene where checked; the cause of the rest is unknown. The V and J calls and clone size come from that table; D and trimming were worked out from the DNA. The sample records around 100,000 clones, around 80% of which are singletons. Of the sample, under 8.5% is held by the ten largest clones.

Worth noting for this clone: It lacks a known antigen. No per-base quality is available; no much larger clone lies one base away.

The CDR3 covers 13 residues, taking in both the cysteine and the phenylalanine. Only CDR3 DNA remains: 39 bases, in frame from the first base. CDR1 and CDR2 were assigned from the germline V gene as MRHNA and SNTAGT. V loses 6 bases at its end and J loses 4 bases; junction bases beyond the gene matches: 4. The sample here was blood, taken from a patient whose treatment included radiotherapy and nephrectomy. The chain links TRBV6-4 with TRBJ1-1; TRBD1 matches 8 bases in the middle. This receptor was taken from a man aged 55-75 years with renal cell carcinoma. The CDR3 region: CASRLDRGTEAFF. In nucleotide form, the sequence is TGTGCCAGCAGATTAGACAGGGGCACTGAAGCTTTCTTT.